This TCR beta chain was sequenced in a study of blood T cell repertoires in COVID-19. Study overall: Donors in the United States, Italy and Spain gave samples during acute or convalescent COVID-19.

Participant age was 18 to 89 years, and participants resided in about two dozen US areas. Grouping used clinical history reported by participants in a survey and questionnaire. Either two negative PCRs, clearance, or symptom resolution qualified Cohort 3 donors as recovered. The CDR3 totals 17 residues. Germline assignment: CDR1 KGHSH and CDR2 LQKENI. Trimming removed 2 bases from V and 3 bases from J, with 18 bases in between. TCRdb's copy holds only in-frame clones and misses some; the assay was immunoSEQ multiplex PCR. In the table there are around 270,000 clones, 75% to 90% of which are singletons.

This receptor was obtained from a woman aged 30 to 39 who had recovered from COVID-19. Material for sequencing was PBMCs or T cells enriched from blood (not recorded which). The chain employs TRBV18 and TRBJ2-3, with a tentative D call TRBD1 (6 bases). CDR3 DNA sequence: TGTGCCAGCTCACCAATGGCGTGGCAGGGGATGACAGATACGCAGTATTTT. As protein: CASSPMAWQGMTDTQYF.